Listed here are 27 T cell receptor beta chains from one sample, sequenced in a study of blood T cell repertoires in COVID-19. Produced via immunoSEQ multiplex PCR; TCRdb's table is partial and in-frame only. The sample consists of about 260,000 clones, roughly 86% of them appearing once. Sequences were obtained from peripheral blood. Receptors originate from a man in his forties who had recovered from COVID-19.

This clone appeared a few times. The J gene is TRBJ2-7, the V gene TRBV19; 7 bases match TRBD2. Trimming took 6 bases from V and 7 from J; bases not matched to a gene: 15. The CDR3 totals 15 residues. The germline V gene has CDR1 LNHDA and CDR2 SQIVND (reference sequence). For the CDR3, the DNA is TGTGCCAGTAGCCGCCCTTCAGCGGGATTAGAGGAGCAGTACTTC. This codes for CASSRPSAGLEEQYF.

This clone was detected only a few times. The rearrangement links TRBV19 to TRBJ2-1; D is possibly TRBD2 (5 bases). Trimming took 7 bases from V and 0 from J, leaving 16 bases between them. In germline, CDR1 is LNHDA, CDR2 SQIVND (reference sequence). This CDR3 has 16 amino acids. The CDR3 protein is CASTDWAGSSYNEQFF. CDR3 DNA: TGTGCCAGTACCGACTGGGCGGGTAGCTCCTACAATGAGCAGTTCTTC.

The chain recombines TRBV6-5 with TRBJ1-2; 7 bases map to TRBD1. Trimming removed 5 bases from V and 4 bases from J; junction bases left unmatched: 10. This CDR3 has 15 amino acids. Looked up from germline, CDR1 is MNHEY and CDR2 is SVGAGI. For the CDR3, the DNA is TGTGCCAGCAGTAGAAGGACAGGAGGGTTCTATGGCTACACCTTC. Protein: CASSRRTGGFYGYTF.

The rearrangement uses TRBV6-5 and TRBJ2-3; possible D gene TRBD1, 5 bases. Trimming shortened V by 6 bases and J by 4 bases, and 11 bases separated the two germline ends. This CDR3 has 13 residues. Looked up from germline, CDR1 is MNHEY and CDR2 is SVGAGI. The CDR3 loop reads CASRPTGPDTQYF. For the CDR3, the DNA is TGTGCCAGCAGACCCACAGGTCCAGATACGCAGTATTTT.

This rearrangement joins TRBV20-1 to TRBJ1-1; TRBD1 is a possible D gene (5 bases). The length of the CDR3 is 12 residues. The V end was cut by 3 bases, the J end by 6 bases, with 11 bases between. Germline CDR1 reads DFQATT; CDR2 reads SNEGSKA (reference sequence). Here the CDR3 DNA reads TGCAGTGCTAGTAGCAGGGCCCCTGAAGCTTTCTTT. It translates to CSASSRAPEAFF.

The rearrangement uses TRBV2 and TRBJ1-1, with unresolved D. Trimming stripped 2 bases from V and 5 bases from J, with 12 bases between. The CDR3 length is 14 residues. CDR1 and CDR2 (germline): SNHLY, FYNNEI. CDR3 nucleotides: TGTGCCAGCAGTGAATTTTTGGTCAGGACTGAAGCTTTCTTT. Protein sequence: CASSEFLVRTEAFF.

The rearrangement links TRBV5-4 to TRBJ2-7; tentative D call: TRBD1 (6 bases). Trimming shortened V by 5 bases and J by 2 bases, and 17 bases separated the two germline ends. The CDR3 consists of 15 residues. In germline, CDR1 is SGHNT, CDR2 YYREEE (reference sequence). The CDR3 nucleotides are TGTGCCAGCAGTTCCGGACAGTTGAGAACCTACGAGCAGTACTTC. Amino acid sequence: CASSSGQLRTYEQYF.

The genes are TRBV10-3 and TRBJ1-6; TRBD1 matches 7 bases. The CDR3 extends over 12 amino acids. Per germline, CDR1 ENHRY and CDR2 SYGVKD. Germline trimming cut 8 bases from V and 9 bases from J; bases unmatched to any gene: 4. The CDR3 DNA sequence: TGTGCCATCCGGAACAGGGGTTCACCCCTCCACTTT. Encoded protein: CAIRNRGSPLHF.

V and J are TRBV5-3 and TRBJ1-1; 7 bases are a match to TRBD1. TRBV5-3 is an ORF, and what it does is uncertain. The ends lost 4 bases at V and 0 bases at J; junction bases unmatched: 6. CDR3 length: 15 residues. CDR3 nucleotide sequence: TGTGCCAGAAGCCCCCGGGACAGCTTGAACACTGAAGCTTTCTTT. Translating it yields CARSPRDSLNTEAFF.

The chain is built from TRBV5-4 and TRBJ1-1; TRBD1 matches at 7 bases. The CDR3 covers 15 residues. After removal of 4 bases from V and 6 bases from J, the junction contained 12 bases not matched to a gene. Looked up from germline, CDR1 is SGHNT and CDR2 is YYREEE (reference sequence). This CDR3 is CASSQRQGRGAEAFF. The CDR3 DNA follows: TGTGCCAGCAGCCAACGACAGGGAAGAGGAGCTGAAGCTTTCTTT.

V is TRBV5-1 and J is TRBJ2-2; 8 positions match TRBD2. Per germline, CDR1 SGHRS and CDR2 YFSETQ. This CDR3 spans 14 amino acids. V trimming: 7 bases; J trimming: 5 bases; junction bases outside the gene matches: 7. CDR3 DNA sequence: TGCGCCAGCTCCCGGGGGGGAGAGACCGGGGAGCTGTTTTTT. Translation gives CASSRGGETGELFF.

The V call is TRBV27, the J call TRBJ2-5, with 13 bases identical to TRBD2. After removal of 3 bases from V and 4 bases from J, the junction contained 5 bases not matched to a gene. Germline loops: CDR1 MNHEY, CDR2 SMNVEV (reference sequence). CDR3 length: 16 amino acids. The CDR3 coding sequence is TGTGCCAGCAGTTTCGGACTAGCGGGAGTGGGAGAGACCCAGTACTTC. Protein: CASSFGLAGVGETQYF.

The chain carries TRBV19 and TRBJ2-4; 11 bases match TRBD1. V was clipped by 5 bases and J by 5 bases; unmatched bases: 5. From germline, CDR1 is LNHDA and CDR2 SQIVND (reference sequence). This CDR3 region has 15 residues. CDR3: CASSGTGGGENIQYF. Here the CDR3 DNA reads TGTGCCAGTAGTGGGACAGGGGGGGGCGAAAACATTCAGTACTTC.

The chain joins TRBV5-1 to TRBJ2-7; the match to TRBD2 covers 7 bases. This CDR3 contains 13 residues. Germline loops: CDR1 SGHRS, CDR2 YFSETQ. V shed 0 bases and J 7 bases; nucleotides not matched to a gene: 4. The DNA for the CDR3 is TGCGCCAGCAGCTTGGAGCTAGCGGATGAGCAGTACTTC. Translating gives CASSLELADEQYF.

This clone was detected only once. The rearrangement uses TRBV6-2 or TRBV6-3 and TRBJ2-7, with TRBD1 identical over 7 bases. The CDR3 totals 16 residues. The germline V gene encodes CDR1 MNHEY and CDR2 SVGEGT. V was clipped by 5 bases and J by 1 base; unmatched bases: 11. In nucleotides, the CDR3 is TGTGCCAGCAGTACGATCGGGACAGCCAATTCCTACGAGCAGTACTTC. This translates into CASSTIGTANSYEQYF.

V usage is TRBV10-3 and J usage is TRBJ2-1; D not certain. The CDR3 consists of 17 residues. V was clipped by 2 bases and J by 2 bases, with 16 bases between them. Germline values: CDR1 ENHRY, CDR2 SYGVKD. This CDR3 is CAISEPSARLPYNEQFF. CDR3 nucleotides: TGTGCCATCAGTGAGCCTTCGGCTAGATTACCCTACAATGAGCAGTTCTTC.

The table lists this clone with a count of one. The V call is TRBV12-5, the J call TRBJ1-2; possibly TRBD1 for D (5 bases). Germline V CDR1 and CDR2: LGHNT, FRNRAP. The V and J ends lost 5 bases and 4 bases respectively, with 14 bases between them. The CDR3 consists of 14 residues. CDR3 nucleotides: TGTGCTAGTGGTCCGGTGCAGGGAGGCTATGGCTACACCTTC. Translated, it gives CASGPVQGGYGYTF.

The CDR3 nucleotides are TGTGCCAGCAGTCCGGGGGTAGGTTATGGCTACACCTTC. Its protein is CASSPGVGYGYTF. The chain uses TRBV6-5 and TRBJ1-2; TRBD1 is a possible D gene (5 bases). The V gene lost 5 bases and the J gene lost 5 bases, with 12 bases spanning the gap. This CDR3 has 13 amino acids. Germline V gives CDR1 MNHEY, CDR2 SVGAGI.

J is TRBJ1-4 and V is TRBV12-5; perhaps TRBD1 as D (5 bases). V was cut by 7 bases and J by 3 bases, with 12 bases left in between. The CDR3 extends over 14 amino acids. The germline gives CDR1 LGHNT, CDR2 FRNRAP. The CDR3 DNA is TGTGCTAGTGCCCCAGGGTTGGCTAATGAAAAACTGTTTTTT. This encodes CASAPGLANEKLFF.

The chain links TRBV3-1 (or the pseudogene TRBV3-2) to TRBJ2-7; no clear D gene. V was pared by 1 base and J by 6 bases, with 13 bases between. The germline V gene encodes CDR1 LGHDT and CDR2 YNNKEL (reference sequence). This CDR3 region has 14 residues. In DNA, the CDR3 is TGTGCCAGCAGCCAAGGGGTGCGAGGTGTCGAGCAGTACTTC. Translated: CASSQGVRGVEQYF.

CDR3 DNA sequence: TGTGCCAGCAGCTGGGAGCTGAACACTGAAGCTTTCTTT. Translation: CASSWELNTEAFF. V and J are TRBV5-8 and TRBJ1-1; no definite D call. CDR3 size: 13 residues. The V and J ends lost 3 bases and 0 bases respectively, with 6 bases between them. The germline V gene encodes CDR1 SGHTS and CDR2 YDEGEE.

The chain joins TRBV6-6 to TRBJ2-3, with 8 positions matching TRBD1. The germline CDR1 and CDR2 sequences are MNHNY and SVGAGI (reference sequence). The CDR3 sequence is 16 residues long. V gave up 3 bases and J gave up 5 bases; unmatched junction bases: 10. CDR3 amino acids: CASSYGRGLMLDTQYF. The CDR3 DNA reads TGTGCCAGCAGTTATGGCAGGGGGCTAATGTTAGATACGCAGTATTTT.

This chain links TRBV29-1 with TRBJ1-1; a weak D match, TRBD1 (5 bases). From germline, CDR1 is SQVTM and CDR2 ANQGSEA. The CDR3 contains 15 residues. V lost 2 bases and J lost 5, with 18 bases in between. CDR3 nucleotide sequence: TGCAGCGTTGAATACCCTGCCAGGGTGGGGACTGAAGCTTTCTTT. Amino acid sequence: CSVEYPARVGTEAFF.

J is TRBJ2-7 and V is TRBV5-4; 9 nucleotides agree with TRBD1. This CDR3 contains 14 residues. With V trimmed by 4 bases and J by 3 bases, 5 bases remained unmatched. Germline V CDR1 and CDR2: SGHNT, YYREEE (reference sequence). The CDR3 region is CASSLPDRGYEQYF. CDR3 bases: TGTGCCAGCAGCCTTCCGGACAGGGGCTACGAGCAGTACTTC.

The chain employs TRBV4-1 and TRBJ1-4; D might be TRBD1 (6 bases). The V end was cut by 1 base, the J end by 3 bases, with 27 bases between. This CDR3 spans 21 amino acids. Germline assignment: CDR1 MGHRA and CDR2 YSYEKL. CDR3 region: CASSQGRRPRGPRTPNEKLFF. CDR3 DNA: TGCGCCAGCAGCCAAGGTCGTAGACCCAGGGGCCCGAGGACCCCTAATGAAAAACTGTTTTTT.

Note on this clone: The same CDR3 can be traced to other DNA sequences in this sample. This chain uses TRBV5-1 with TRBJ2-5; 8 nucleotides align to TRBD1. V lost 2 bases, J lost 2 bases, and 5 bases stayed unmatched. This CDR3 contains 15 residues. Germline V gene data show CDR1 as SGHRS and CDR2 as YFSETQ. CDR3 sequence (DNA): TGCGCCAGCAGCTTAGGACAGGGAATTCAAGAGACCCAGTACTTC. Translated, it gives CASSLGQGIQETQYF.

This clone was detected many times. This chain's CDR3 is CASSLASQGVLNEKLFF. CDR3 nucleotides: TGTGCCAGCAGCCTTGCCTCACAGGGGGTTCTTAACGAAAAACTGTTTTTT. The chain links TRBV7-9 to TRBJ1-4, with TRBD1 matching 8 bases. Trimming took 5 bases from V and 8 from J; bases not matched to a gene: 16. The CDR3 sequence is 17 residues long. Germline V gene sequence: CDR1 SEHNR, CDR2 FQNEAQ (reference sequence).